The clone carrying this T cell receptor (beta chain) was counted ten times or more. From roughly 390 ng of RNA, a library with molecular barcoded alpha/delta and beta/gamma adaptors was made. TCRdb reanalysed the reads using MiXCR and keeps one entry per CDR3 protein. The sample carries about 57,000 distinct CDR3 sequences, less than 25% recorded once. With 6 bases removed from V and 7 bases from J, the gap between germline ends came to 16 bases. The CDR3 covers 13 residues. CDR1 is DFQATT, CDR2 SNEGSKA, per germline (reference sequence). This entry belongs to a study of read filtering for tumor transcriptome and immune sequencing. Turning to the study itself: By R-ISS, stages I, II and III held approximately 8, 17 and 7 patients.

The sample was a population of CD138-negative cells sorted from bone marrow. The source of this sequence is a donor at least 40 years old with multiple myeloma. This chain connects TRBV20-1 to TRBJ2-1; perhaps TRBD2 as D (7 bases). CDR3 amino acids: CSAPGEGLNEQFF. CDR3 in DNA: TGCAGTGCACCAGGGGAGGGCTTGAATGAGCAGTTCTTC.